This T cell receptor (beta chain) was recovered during a study of blood T cell repertoires in COVID-19. Study in general: Acute-phase and convalescent COVID-19 samples originated in the United States, Italy and Spain. T cells, B-cell-depleted T cells, or PBMCs provided the cDNA or gDNA that served as material.

Authors' processing steps: Reference gene primers were amplified, and this amplification served to estimate nucleated cell counts. The repertoire was sequenced with immunoSEQ multiplex PCR; TCRdb's copy has only in-frame clones and lacks some. D and trimming come from the DNA, and the V and J calls and clone size come from that table. The sample lists hundreds of thousands of clones; 80% to 95% were seen once. Germline trimming cut 9 bases from V and 7 bases from J; bases unmatched to any gene: 13. Germline V gene sequence: CDR1 LNHDA, CDR2 SQIVND (reference sequence). There are 17 residues in the CDR3. Seattle-derived patients entered the study during active infection and were followed longitudinally.

This clonotype was sampled from a man between 60 and 75 years old with COVID-19, enrolled during active disease. Sample: peripheral blood. This chain uses TRBV19 with TRBJ2-1, with TRBD2 identical over 15 bases. This CDR3 is CASLGHGLAGGVNEQFF. The CDR3 nucleotides are TGTGCCAGCCTAGGGCACGGACTAGCGGGAGGGGTAAATGAGCAGTTCTTC.